This T cell receptor beta chain was profiled in a study of cytomegalovirus exposure and HLA in healthy donors. Study-level information: An earlier analysis identified 120 million or so unique TCR beta sequences in about 180 million T cells.

Healthy bone marrow donors made up the donor group. About this clone: What it binds is not known.

General observations from the study: In a later analysis, TCR beta V- and J-gene trimming was associated with a missense DCLRE1C variant. With further analysis later on, most CMV-associated TCR beta chains appeared HLA-restricted.

The PCR had 60 Vbeta and 13 Jbeta primers. Sequencing was performed with immunoSEQ multiplex PCR; in TCRdb, only in-frame clones are kept and a portion is missing. The sample consists of around 130,000 clones, approximately 86% of them appearing once. With 3 bases removed from V and 7 bases from J, the gap between germline ends came to 21 bases. The V gene's germline CDR1 is LGHNT and CDR2 FRNRAP. CDR3 length: 16 amino acids. The sequence derives from a boy younger than 18 in good health and CMV-seronegative. Sequenced sample: PBMCs. The chain links TRBV12-5 to TRBJ1-1; D is perhaps TRBD1 (6 bases). CDR3 in amino acids: CASGFPVGAGALEAFF. The CDR3 bases are TGTGCTAGTGGTTTTCCCGTCGGGGCAGGGGCTCTTGAAGCTTTCTTT.